This is a list of T cell receptor beta chains from one sample in a study of cytomegalovirus exposure and HLA in healthy donors. TCRdb's table, derived via immunoSEQ multiplex PCR, lists solely in-frame clones and lacks some. The data contain 150,000 to 200,000 clones, 60% to 80% of them seen just once; the ten biggest clones take up approximately 15%. The sample comprised PBMCs. The source of these receptors is a woman aged 40 to 50 in good health and CMV-seronegative. The CDR3 runs from the conserved cysteine through the conserved F or W. The D gene is left open where the match is weak. Clone size, where shown, is once, few, many, or a class for clones that have expanded.

clone_size,j_call,v_call,d_call,cdr3_nt,cdr3_aa
-,TRBJ1-4,TRBV30,-,TGTGCCTGGAGAGTACAGGGTCGCGAAAAACTGTTTTTT,CAWRVQGREKLFF
-,TRBJ2-7,TRBV11-3,-,TGTGCCAGCAGCTTAGATCGTTTAGTAAGCGAGCAGTACTTC,CASSLDRLVSEQYF
-,TRBJ2-1,TRBV7-9,TRBD2,TGTGCCAGCAGCGCACTAGCGGGAGGGCGAATAAATGAGCAGTTCTTC,CASSALAGGRINEQFF
-,TRBJ2-4,TRBV5-6,TRBD1,TGTGCCAGCAGCAGGGGGACAGGGTCCAAAAACATTCAGTACTTC,CASSRGTGSKNIQYF
-,TRBJ1-2,TRBV20-1,-,TGCAGTGCTCATTTTAACTATGGCTACACCTTC,CSAHFNYGYTF
-,TRBJ2-3,TRBV29-1,TRBD2,TGCAGCGTCCTAGCGGGGGGACGCACAGATACGCAGTATTTT,CSVLAGGRTDTQYF
-,TRBJ1-2,TRBV27,-,TGTGCCAGCAGCCTTGGGGGGGCGGGAGGCTACACCTTC,CASSLGGAGGYTF
-,TRBJ2-5,TRBV19,-,TGTGCCAGTAGTATAGTTCCGAGGGAGACCCAGTACTTC,CASSIVPRETQYF
-,TRBJ2-5,TRBV7-9,-,TGTGCCAGCAGCGGAACAGGGTCCGAGACCCAGTACTTC,CASSGTGSETQYF
once,TRBJ1-1,TRBV15,-,TGTGCCACCAGCAGAGGCCGGTGGGGCCAAGCTTTCTTT,CATSRGRWGQAFF
-,TRBJ1-5,TRBV9,-,TGTGCCAGCAGCGTAGGACAGTACAATCAGCCCCAGCATTTT,CASSVGQYNQPQHF
-,TRBJ1-6,TRBV25-1,TRBD1,TGTGCCAGCAGGCCCAGGGGGGATTCACCCCTCCACTTT,CASRPRGDSPLHF
-,TRBJ2-7,TRBV7-3,-,TGTGCCAGCAGCTTAGAGGGGCTCGGGAGCGAGCAGTACTTC,CASSLEGLGSEQYF
-,TRBJ2-7,TRBV27,TRBD2,TGTGCCAGCAGTTTGGAGGGAGGGCCTCCCTACGAGCAGTACTTC,CASSLEGGPPYEQYF
-,TRBJ2-7,TRBV9,TRBD2,TGTGCCAGCAGCGTAGACGGGACTAGCGCCTACGAGCAGTACTTC,CASSVDGTSAYEQYF
-,TRBJ2-3,TRBV7-2,-,TGTGCCAGCAGCAATACCGGGACAAGCACAGATACGCAGTATTTT,CASSNTGTSTDTQYF
-,TRBJ2-1,TRBV6-5,-,TGTGCCAGCAGTTACAACGAGTACAATGAGCAGTTCTTC,CASSYNEYNEQFF
-,TRBJ2-7,TRBV6-5,-,TGTGCCAGCAGTTACGAGGCAGGGGATGGCTACGAGCAGTACTTC,CASSYEAGDGYEQYF
-,TRBJ1-2,TRBV19,TRBD1,TGTGCCAGTCGGACAGGGGATATAGGTGGCTACACCTTC,CASRTGDIGGYTF
-,TRBJ1-3,TRBV2,-,TGTGCCAGCAGTGAACAGGGATACTCTGGAAACACCATATATTTT,CASSEQGYSGNTIYF
-,TRBJ2-7,TRBV12-5,TRBD1,TGTGCTAGTGGTTTGGATGCCGGACAGGGACTCTACGAGCAGTACTTC,CASGLDAGQGLYEQYF
-,TRBJ2-3,TRBV9,-,TGTGCCAGCAGCGTAGTAGGGGGGGGGTCAGATACGCAGTATTTT,CASSVVGGGSDTQYF
-,TRBJ2-3,TRBV7-9,TRBD2,TGTGCCAGCAGCCCCCCAGGGCGGGGGGCCGCAGATACGCAGTATTTT,CASSPPGRGAADTQYF
-,TRBJ1-1,TRBV5-4,TRBD1,TGTGCCAGCAGCTCCCTGGACAGGACCTATGAAGCTTTCTTT,CASSSLDRTYEAFF
-,TRBJ1-1,TRBV5-6,-,TGTGCCAGCAGCACTGGACAGGAAGCTTTCTTT,CASSTGQEAFF
-,TRBJ2-1,TRBV7-3,TRBD1,TGTGCCAGCAGCGTTGACAGGGTGAGCTCCTACAATGAGCAGTTCTTC,CASSVDRVSSYNEQFF